Below are 18 T cell receptor beta chains sequenced from a single sample in a study of siplizumab effects on memory and regulatory T cells. Assay: immunoSEQ multiplex PCR; the TCRdb copy retains only in-frame clones and omits some. The sample holds around 100,000 clones, more than 90% seen once. Sequencing was performed on CD4+ T cells sorted from blood. The source is a human donor in good health.

The genes are TRBV19 and TRBJ1-3, with 7 positions matching TRBD1. With 5 bases clipped from V and 3 bases from J, the junction kept 7 bases outside the gene matches. Germline V gene lookup returns CDR1 LNHDA and CDR2 SQIVND (reference sequence). The CDR3 loop spans 15 amino acids. This CDR3 reads CASSSTGRGGNTIYF. The CDR3 nucleotides read TGTGCCAGTAGTTCGACAGGGAGAGGTGGAAACACCATATATTTT.

The rearrangement joins TRBV30 to TRBJ1-2; no definite D call. V was shortened by 0 bases and J by 7 bases, with 9 bases between the two germline ends. In germline, CDR1 is GTSNPN, CDR2 SVGIG (reference sequence). The CDR3 covers 12 residues. Here the CDR3 reads CAWSVQSLGYTF. CDR3 DNA sequence: TGTGCCTGGAGTGTACAGTCGCTTGGCTACACCTTC.

The chain employs TRBV20-1 and TRBJ1-2; D ambiguous. This CDR3 region has 10 residues. V lost 0 bases, J lost 9 bases, and 5 bases lay in between. Per germline, CDR1 DFQATT and CDR2 SNEGSKA (reference sequence). CDR3 amino acids: CSARDRSYTF. The CDR3 bases are TGCAGTGCTAGAGATCGTAGCTACACCTTC.

The J gene is TRBJ1-1, the V gene TRBV6-5, with 7 positions matching TRBD1. V lost 4 bases to trimming and J lost 0 bases; unmatched junction nucleotides: 5. The CDR3 is 15 amino acids. Looked up from germline, CDR1 is MNHEY and CDR2 is SVGAGI. CDR3 residues: CASSLNRGLNTEAFF. In nucleotides, the CDR3 is TGTGCCAGCAGTTTAAACAGGGGCTTGAACACTGAAGCTTTCTTT.

The chain couples TRBV7-6 to TRBJ1-1; 8 bases map to TRBD1. Germline assignment: CDR1 SGHVS and CDR2 FNYEAQ. V dropped 5 bases and J dropped 3; count of bases not matched to a gene: 11. CDR3 length: 16 amino acids. Here the CDR3 reads CASSPAPRGQYTEAFF. DNA for the CDR3: TGTGCCAGCAGCCCGGCCCCCAGGGGGCAGTACACTGAAGCTTTCTTT.

This clone was recorded only once. The rearrangement links TRBV18 to TRBJ1-2, with D unresolved. Germline V gives CDR1 KGHSH, CDR2 LQKENI. The CDR3 runs 17 residues. V lost 6 bases and J 0 bases, leaving 20 bases between the germline ends. The CDR3 DNA is TGTGCCAGCTCTCCCACGGGATTGACTGGAGCTAACTATGGCTACACCTTC. Its translation is CASSPTGLTGANYGYTF.

The gene calls are TRBV5-6 and TRBJ2-5; 14 bases are a match to TRBD2. Germline assignment: CDR1 SGHDT and CDR2 YYEEEE. This CDR3 contains 16 residues. Trimming removed 4 bases from V and 5 bases from J; junction bases left unmatched: 7. CDR3 protein: CASSLRLAGGIETQYF. The CDR3 coding sequence is TGTGCCAGCAGCCTACGACTAGCGGGGGGGATTGAGACCCAGTACTTC.

The genes are TRBV14 and TRBJ2-6, with D hard to call. The ends were cut back, 1 base at V and 0 bases at J, with 7 bases in the middle. The CDR3 extends over 16 amino acids. Looked up from germline, CDR1 is SGHDN and CDR2 is FVKESK. The CDR3 spells CASSQVALSGANVLTF. CDR3 in DNA: TGTGCCAGCAGCCAAGTGGCTCTCTCTGGGGCCAACGTCCTGACTTTC. Looking up the rest from reference TRBV14 and TRBJ2-6 gives the full variable domain: EAGVTQFPSHSVIEKGQTVTLRCDPISGHDNLYWYRRVMGKEIKFLLHFVKESKQDESGMPNNRFLAERTGGTYSTLKVQPAELEDSGVYFCASSQVALSGANVLTFGAGSRLTVL.

The rearrangement uses TRBV7-9 and TRBJ2-3, with D possibly matching TRBD2 (6 bases). The CDR3 runs to 13 residues. Germline CDR1 is SEHNR and CDR2 is FQNEAQ (reference sequence). V lost 1 base and J lost 4, with 6 bases in between. CDR3 amino acids: CASSLGGADTQYF. CDR3 DNA sequence: TGTGCCAGCAGCTTAGGGGGGGCAGATACGCAGTATTTT.

The rearrangement uses TRBV6-5 and TRBJ1-6, with D unresolved. V was cut by 6 bases and J by 10 bases, with 16 bases left in between. The germline CDR1 and CDR2 sequences are MNHEY and SVGAGI. The CDR3 length is 14 residues. The CDR3 DNA reads TGTGCCAGCAGCCTTACCAAGGGAGCCTCACCCCTCCACTTT. It specifies CASSLTKGASPLHF.

V is TRBV19 and J is TRBJ1-4, with D tentatively TRBD1 (6 bases). Trimming took 8 bases from V and 4 from J, leaving 14 bases between them. The CDR3 contains 14 residues. Germline values: CDR1 LNHDA, CDR2 SQIVND (reference sequence). For the CDR3, the DNA is TGTGCCAGTCGCCCCGGAGGGGGTAATGAAAAACTGTTTTTT. Its translation: CASRPGGGNEKLFF.

V and J are TRBV6-4 and TRBJ1-1; 9 bases line up with TRBD1. Germline V gives CDR1 MRHNA, CDR2 SNTAGT. The CDR3 length is 17 residues. With 2 bases clipped from V and 4 bases from J, the junction kept 11 bases outside the gene matches. The CDR3 bases are TGTGCCAGCAGTGACCAAGAGGACAGGGGCGAAGGCACTGAAGCTTTCTTT. It yields the protein CASSDQEDRGEGTEAFF.

The chain recombines TRBV5-4 with TRBJ1-4; D ambiguous. V lost 4 bases to trimming and J lost 2 bases, with 9 bases between them. The CDR3 consists of 14 residues. CDR1 SGHNT and CDR2 YYREEE come from the germline V gene (reference sequence). In DNA, the CDR3 is TGTGCCAGCAGCCCCGACACCACTAATGAAAAACTGTTTTTT. Translation: CASSPDTTNEKLFF.

This chain links TRBV7-8 with TRBJ2-6; tentatively, D is TRBD2 (5 bases). CDR3 size: 19 residues. Germline-derived CDR1 and CDR2 are SGHVS and FQNEAQ. V lost 2 bases and J lost 0, with 17 bases in between. CDR3 residues: CASSLPPRTGSSGANVLTF. As DNA, the CDR3 is TGTGCCAGCAGCTTACCCCCTAGGACGGGGAGCTCTGGGGCCAACGTCCTGACTTTC.

V and J are TRBV5-7 and TRBJ2-7, with D maybe TRBD2 (7 bases). TRBV5-7 is labeled an ORF, and its function is uncertain. Trimming shortened V by 2 bases and J by 2 bases, and 11 bases separated the two germline ends. This CDR3 comprises 14 residues. The DNA of the CDR3 is TGTGCCAGCAGCTTCAAGGGGGGGGCCTACGAGCAGTACTTC. This encodes CASSFKGGAYEQYF.

This rearrangement joins TRBV5-1 to TRBJ2-1; 12 nucleotides line up with TRBD2. J lost 2 bases, V lost 0 bases, and 0 bases had no gene match. The CDR3 extends over 16 amino acids. Germline CDR1 SGHRS, CDR2 YFSETQ. The CDR3 coding sequence is TGCGCCAGCAGCTTGGCTAGCGGGGGGGCCTACAATGAGCAGTTCTTC. Translated, it gives CASSLASGGAYNEQFF.

V is TRBV19 and J is TRBJ1-3, with no clear D. The CDR3 has 16 residues. V gave up 10 bases and J gave up 0 bases, with 19 bases separating them. The germline V gene has CDR1 LNHDA and CDR2 SQIVND (reference sequence). The CDR3 DNA sequence: TGTGCCACAACCCCGTTGAGACCGATCTCTGGAAACACCATATATTTT. It is translated as CATTPLRPISGNTIYF.

The V gene is TRBV7-9, the J gene TRBJ1-2; D possibly corresponds to TRBD1 (6 bases). CDR1 and CDR2 from the germline V gene are SEHNR and FQNEAQ (reference sequence). Trimming stripped 5 bases from V and 5 bases from J, with 9 bases between. The CDR3 runs to 12 residues. The CDR3 reads CASSSTGYGYTF. Here the CDR3 DNA reads TGTGCCAGCAGCAGTACAGGGTATGGCTACACCTTC.